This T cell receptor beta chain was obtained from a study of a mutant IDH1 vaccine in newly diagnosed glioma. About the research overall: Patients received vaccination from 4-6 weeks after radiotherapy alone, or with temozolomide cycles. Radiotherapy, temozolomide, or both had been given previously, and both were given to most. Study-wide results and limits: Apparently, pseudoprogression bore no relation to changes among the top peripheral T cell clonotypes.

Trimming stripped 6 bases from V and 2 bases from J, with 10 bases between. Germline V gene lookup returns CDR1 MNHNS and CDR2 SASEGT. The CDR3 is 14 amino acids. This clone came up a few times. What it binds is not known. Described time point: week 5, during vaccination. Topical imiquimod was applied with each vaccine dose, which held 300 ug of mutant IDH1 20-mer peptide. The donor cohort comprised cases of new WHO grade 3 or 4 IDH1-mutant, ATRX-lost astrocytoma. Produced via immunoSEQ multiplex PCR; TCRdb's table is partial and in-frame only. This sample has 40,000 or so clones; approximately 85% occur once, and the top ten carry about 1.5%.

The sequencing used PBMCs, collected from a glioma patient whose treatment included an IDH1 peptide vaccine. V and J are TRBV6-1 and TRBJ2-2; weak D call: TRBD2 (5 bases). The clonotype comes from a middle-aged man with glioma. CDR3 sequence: CASSWTFNTGELFF. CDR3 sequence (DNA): TGTGCCAGCAGCTGGACTTTCAACACCGGGGAGCTGTTTTTT.